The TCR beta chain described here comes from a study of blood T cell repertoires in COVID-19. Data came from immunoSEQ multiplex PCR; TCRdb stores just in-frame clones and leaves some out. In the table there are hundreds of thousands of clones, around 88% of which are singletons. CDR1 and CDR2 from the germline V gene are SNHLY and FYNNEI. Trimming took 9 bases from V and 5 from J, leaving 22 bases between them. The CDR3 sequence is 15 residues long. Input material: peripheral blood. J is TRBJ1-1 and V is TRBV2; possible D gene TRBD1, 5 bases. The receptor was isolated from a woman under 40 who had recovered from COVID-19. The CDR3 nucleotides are TGTGCCAGTGGGAGAGGCGGAGGGGAGTGGACTGAAGCTTTCTTT. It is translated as CASGRGGGEWTEAFF.